This TCR beta chain comes out of a study of shared T cell receptors in the human thymus. V was trimmed by 2 bases and J by 2 bases, leaving 6 bases between them. The CDR3 length is 13 residues. CDR1 and CDR2 from the germline V gene are LGHNT and FRNRAP. Clones were sequenced by immunoSEQ multiplex PCR, and TCRdb holds only the in-frame ones, with some missing. The sample contains under 450,000 clones, 95% of which appear only once. The TCR comes from a human donor. The genes are TRBV12-5 and TRBJ1-1; D call uncertain. The sample taken for sequencing was thymocytes. The CDR3 DNA follows: TGTGCTAGTGGTTTGTTGGGTAACACTGAAGCTTTCTTT. As protein: CASGLLGNTEAFF. The full variable domain, completed using reference TRBV12-5 and TRBJ1-1, is DARVTQTPRHKVTEMGQEVTMRCQPILGHNTVFWYRQTMMQGLELLAYFRNRAPLDDSGMPKDRFSAEMPDATLATLKIQPSEPRDSAVYFCASGLLGNTEAFFGQGTRLTVV.